Below, 24 T cell receptor beta chains from the same sample are listed, as sequenced in a study of response to subunit inactivated influenza vaccine. In TCRdb, the RT-PCR reads were re-called with MiXCR into one record per CDR3 protein. The sample holds 860,000 or so distinct CDR3 sequences, 21% seen once. Specimen: PBMCs from blood, collected 5 days after vaccination. These receptors were taken from a man aged 45-65 years who received an inactivated influenza vaccine.

V and J are TRBV29-1 and TRBJ2-2; D unresolved. The V gene lost 0 bases and the J gene lost 0 bases, with 5 bases spanning the gap. This CDR3 region has 14 residues. Germline V gives CDR1 SQVTM, CDR2 ANQGSEA. The CDR3 DNA reads TGCAGCGTTGAAGATCGCCCGAACACCGGGGAGCTGTTTTTT. As protein: CSVEDRPNTGELFF.

This clonotype has more than one count but fewer than ten. V is TRBV7-9 and J is TRBJ2-3; D is perhaps TRBD2 (6 bases). The CDR3 runs to 14 residues. V lost 5 bases and J 5 bases, leaving 14 bases between the germline ends. CDR1 is SEHNR and CDR2 is FQNEAQ in the germline V gene (reference sequence). In DNA, the CDR3 is TGTGCCAGCAGCCCCGGGACTGTGGGAGATACGCAGTATTTT. It specifies CASSPGTVGDTQYF.

In its sample, this clonotype was seen a few times. This rearrangement joins TRBV29-1 to TRBJ2-3, with TRBD2 matching 9 bases. V lost 5 bases and J lost 2; bases outside the gene matches: 8. From germline, CDR1 is SQVTM and CDR2 ANQGSEA. The CDR3 consists of 15 residues. The DNA of the CDR3 is TGCAGCGTTTTCCCAGCGGGGGGCCACACAGATACGCAGTATTTT. Protein product: CSVFPAGGHTDTQYF.

The V gene is TRBV3-1, the J gene TRBJ2-5; 9 positions match TRBD1. V was pared by 7 bases and J by 5 bases, with 20 bases of the junction left unmatched. Looked up from germline, CDR1 is LGHDT and CDR2 is YNNKEL (reference sequence). CDR3 length: 18 amino acids. The CDR3 nucleotides read TGTGCCAGCACTGAAGGGACAGGGCCCAGTACTCCAACGGAGACCCAGTACTTC. This sequence encodes CASTEGTGPSTPTETQYF.

This clonotype was counted only a few times. The rearrangement uses TRBV24-1 and TRBJ2-2, with a possible D match to TRBD2 (5 bases). This CDR3 is built from 15 residues. V was shortened by 4 bases and J by 1 base, with 9 bases between the two germline ends. Per the germline V gene, CDR1 is KGHDR and CDR2 is SFDVKD. Here the CDR3 reads CATSDGVRNTGELFF. The CDR3 DNA follows: TGTGCCACCAGTGACGGGGTTAGGAACACCGGGGAGCTGTTTTTT.

This clonotype was picked up a small number of times. The J gene is TRBJ2-1, the V gene TRBV7-9; 7 nucleotides agree with TRBD2. CDR3 length: 16 amino acids. The germline V gene encodes CDR1 SEHNR and CDR2 FQNEAQ (reference sequence). J was trimmed by 0 bases and V by 2 bases; bases with no gene match: 4. The CDR3 loop reads CASSLFGGSSYNEQFF. The CDR3 coding sequence is TGTGCCAGCAGCTTATTCGGCGGGAGCTCCTACAATGAGCAGTTCTTC.

The chain couples TRBV5-1 to TRBJ2-1; D ambiguous. Trimming took 9 bases from V and 2 from J, leaving 12 bases between them. This CDR3 has 13 residues. From germline, CDR1 is SGHRS and CDR2 YFSETQ. In nucleotides, the CDR3 is TGCGCCATTTCGGTCCTTCCCTACAATGAGCAGTTCTTC. This codes for CAISVLPYNEQFF.

The gene calls are TRBV6-2 or TRBV6-3 and TRBJ2-5; 8 bases align to TRBD1. CDR3 length: 12 amino acids. J lost 5 bases, V lost 9 bases, and 5 bases had no gene match. Germline V gene data show CDR1 as MNHEY and CDR2 as SVGEGT. CDR3 coding DNA: TGTGCCAGTTCGGACAGGGTTGAGACCCAGTACTTC. Translated: CASSDRVETQYF.

This clonotype has just a few counts. The CDR3 region has the DNA TGTGCCAGCAGCTCGACTAGCGGGGGTGACAATGAGCAGTTCTTC. Protein sequence: CASSSTSGGDNEQFF. This sequence joins TRBV7-2 and TRBJ2-1; 12 nucleotides agree with TRBD2. V dropped 4 bases and J dropped 5; count of bases not matched to a gene: 3. Germline V gene sequence: CDR1 SGHTA, CDR2 FQGNSA. The CDR3 is 15 residues long.

This clonotype was seen only a few times. The chain employs TRBV24-1 and TRBJ2-5; tentatively, D is TRBD1 or TRBD2 (5 bases each). V was trimmed by 7 bases and J by 5 bases, leaving 19 bases between them. CDR3 size: 15 residues. Germline V gives CDR1 KGHDR, CDR2 SFDVKD. The CDR3 is CATSPARGSGETQYF. CDR3 DNA sequence: TGTGCCACCAGCCCAGCAAGAGGGTCAGGGGAGACCCAGTACTTC.

This clonotype was detected only a few times. The genes are TRBV5-1 and TRBJ2-7; perhaps TRBD1 as D (6 bases). Trimming pared 0 bases from V and 3 bases from J, leaving 13 bases between. CDR1 and CDR2 (germline): SGHRS, YFSETQ. This CDR3 spans 15 amino acids. The chain's CDR3 is CASSLAVGAIYEQYF. The CDR3 nucleotides read TGCGCCAGCAGCTTGGCTGTGGGGGCGATCTACGAGCAGTACTTC.

This clonotype appeared a few times. J is TRBJ2-1 and V is TRBV20-1; the match to TRBD2 covers 7 bases. The CDR3 is made up of 13 amino acids. Germline V gene sequence: CDR1 DFQATT, CDR2 SNEGSKA (reference sequence). The ends lost 1 base at V and 8 bases at J; junction bases unmatched: 5. Here the CDR3 reads CSARGWTRYEQFF. The CDR3 DNA reads TGCAGTGCTAGAGGATGGACTAGGTATGAGCAGTTCTTC.

There are a few counts of this clonotype. The chain links TRBV7-2 to TRBJ2-1; possibly TRBD2 for D (5 bases). Trimming removed 4 bases from V and 6 bases from J, with 13 bases in between. The V gene's germline CDR1 is SGHTA and CDR2 FQGNSA. The CDR3 has 14 residues. CDR3 sequence reads: CASSSSRGVNEQFF. CDR3 nucleotides: TGTGCCAGCAGCTCATCACGGGGAGTCAATGAGCAGTTCTTC.

The sample holds a few counts of this clonotype. V gene TRBV4-2 combines with J gene TRBJ2-2, with TRBD2 matching 8 bases. The V gene's germline CDR1 is LGHNA and CDR2 YNFKEQ. This CDR3 spans 16 amino acids. The V and J ends lost 4 bases and 6 bases, in that order; junction bases with no gene match: 10. The CDR3 DNA reads as TGTGCCAGCAGCCCTTTTTCGGGGGGGCTGGCCGGGGAGCTGTTTTTT. Protein sequence: CASSPFSGGLAGELFF.

V is TRBV7-2 and J is TRBJ2-1, with unresolved D. CDR1 SGHTA and CDR2 FQGNSA come from the germline V gene. The CDR3 sequence is 15 residues long. The V and J ends lost 3 bases and 8 bases respectively, with 17 bases between them. The CDR3 sequence is CASSFNRKVGDEQFF. DNA for the CDR3: TGTGCCAGCAGCTTCAACAGAAAAGTGGGCGATGAGCAGTTCTTC. Combining the CDR3 with reference TRBV7-2 and TRBJ2-1 gives the whole variable domain GAGVSQSPSNKVTEKGKDVELRCDPISGHTALYWYRQSLGQGLEFLIYFQGNSAPDKSGLPSDRFSAERTGGSVSTLTIQRTQQEDSAVYLCASSFNRKVGDEQFFGPGTRLTVL.

The table lists this clonotype with a few counts. The chain couples TRBV24-1 to TRBJ2-1; 13 bases match TRBD2. The V gene end was trimmed by 5 bases and the J gene end by 7 bases; junction bases not matched to a gene: 10. This CDR3 spans 17 amino acids. Germline V CDR1 and CDR2: KGHDR, SFDVKD. CDR3 DNA sequence: TGTGCCACCAGTGGTACTCGGACTAGCGGGGGACGAAATGAGCAGTTCTTC. Encoded protein: CATSGTRTSGGRNEQFF.

V and J are TRBV7-2 and TRBJ2-5; tentatively, D is TRBD2 (6 bases). The CDR3 runs to 12 residues. CDR1 is SGHTA, CDR2 FQGNSA, per germline. Trimming removed 4 bases from V and 7 bases from J, with 10 bases in between. The CDR3 DNA follows: TGTGCCAGCAGCTCCGTGGGGGGGACCCAGTACTTC. This encodes CASSSVGGTQYF.

This clonotype was picked up a small number of times. The CDR3 spells CASSPGTGSQETQYF. The CDR3 DNA sequence: TGTGCCAGCAGCCCCGGGACAGGGTCCCAAGAGACCCAGTACTTC. This sequence joins TRBV7-3 and TRBJ2-5; 9 bases match TRBD1. The CDR3 loop spans 15 amino acids. Germline V CDR1 and CDR2: SGHTA, FQGTGA. V was clipped by 5 bases and J by 1 base; unmatched bases: 5.

This clonotype showed up just a few times. The chain joins TRBV6-2 or TRBV6-3 to TRBJ2-5; no definite D call. V shed 6 bases and J shed 3 bases, with 8 bases lying between them. The CDR3 spans 12 residues. Germline values: CDR1 MNHEY, CDR2 SVGEGT. CDR3 bases: TGTGCCAGCAGACAGCTGGAAGAGACCCAGTACTTC. This encodes CASRQLEETQYF.

The chain couples TRBV7-9 to TRBJ2-3; TRBD2 matches 11 bases. Trimming removed 3 bases from V and 5 bases from J; junction bases left unmatched: 4. This CDR3 comprises 15 residues. CDR1 is SEHNR, CDR2 FQNEAQ, per germline (reference sequence). CDR3 bases: TGTGCCAGCAGCTTTAGCGGGGGGGCCCTAGATACGCAGTATTTT. It is translated as CASSFSGGALDTQYF.

The chain carries TRBV28 and TRBJ2-7, with 9 bases lining up with TRBD1. The CDR3 contains 14 residues. Germline CDR1 and CDR2: MDHEN and SYDVKM. The V gene end was trimmed by 8 bases and the J gene end by 6 bases; junction bases not matched to a gene: 11. CDR3 nucleotides: TGTGCCAGCGCAAGGGGACAGGGAGTTGGCGAGCAGTACTTC. It is translated as CASARGQGVGEQYF. The full variable domain, completed using reference TRBV28 and TRBJ2-7, is DVKVTQSSRYLVKRTGEKVFLECVQDMDHENMFWYRQDPGLGLRLIYFSYDVKMKEKGDIPEGYSVSREKKERFSLILESASTNQTSMYLCASARGQGVGEQYFGPGTRLTVT.

This clonotype came up a few times. This chain connects TRBV2 to TRBJ2-1, with D possibly being TRBD2 (6 bases). Germline V gene sequence: CDR1 SNHLY, CDR2 FYNNEI. V gave up 10 bases and J gave up 4 bases, with 8 bases separating them. The CDR3 spans 11 residues. In nucleotides, the CDR3 is TGTGCCACGGAGGGGTACAATGAGCAGTTCTTC. Translating gives CATEGYNEQFF. The full variable domain, rest sourced from reference TRBV2 and TRBJ2-1, is EPEVTQTPSHQVTQMGQEVILRCVPISNHLYFYWYRQILGQKVEFLVSFYNNEISEKSEIFDDQFSVERPDGSNFTLKIRSTKLEDSAMYFCATEGYNEQFFGPGTRLTVL.

The chain uses TRBV20-1 and TRBJ2-3; TRBD2 aligns across 16 bases. Germline-derived CDR1 and CDR2 are DFQATT and SNEGSKA (reference sequence). The V segment lost 7 bases and the J segment 2 bases; nucleotides outside the gene matches: 9. CDR3 length equals 17 residues. The CDR3 region is CSVPPGLAGGLTDTQYF. Written as DNA, the CDR3 is TGCAGTGTTCCCCCGGGACTAGCGGGAGGGCTCACAGATACGCAGTATTTT.

V gene TRBV5-5 combines with J gene TRBJ2-3, with D possibly being TRBD1 (6 bases). Trimming shortened V by 0 bases and J by 2 bases, and 13 bases separated the two germline ends. The CDR3 contains 16 residues. Per the germline V gene, CDR1 is SGHKS and CDR2 is YYEKEE (reference sequence). The CDR3 loop reads CASSLGRTVFTDTQYF. The CDR3 DNA reads TGTGCCAGCAGCTTGGGGCGGACAGTTTTCACAGATACGCAGTATTTT.